The 30 T cell receptor beta chains below were found in one sample sequenced in a study of shared clonotypes between healthy human individuals. Only in-frame clones appear in the TCRdb table, and some are missing; sequencing was by immunoSEQ multiplex PCR. The sample comprises a few million clones, approximately 95% of which are singletons, and around 0.4% rests with the top ten. Sequenced material: naive CD4+ T cells from PBMCs. Subset defined: CD45RA+ positively selected. The receptors originated from a man between 18 and 35 years old in good health. Some clones in this sample may be carry-over from other donors' samples.

This clone came up once. The sample contains more than one DNA sequence encoding this CDR3. This chain links TRBV19 with TRBJ1-5, with 11 bases that match TRBD1. The germline V gene encodes CDR1 LNHDA and CDR2 SQIVND (reference sequence). The CDR3 has 15 residues. J was trimmed by 4 bases and V by 3 bases; bases with no gene match: 2. The CDR3 sequence: CASSIGTGGNQPQHF. Written as DNA, the CDR3 is TGTGCCAGTAGTATTGGGACAGGGGGGAATCAGCCCCAGCATTTT.

The chain carries TRBV5-1 and TRBJ2-1; 7 nucleotides line up with TRBD2. This CDR3 contains 16 residues. V trimming: 3 bases; J trimming: 0 bases; junction bases outside the gene matches: 6. CDR1 SGHRS and CDR2 YFSETQ come from the germline V gene. CDR3 loop: CASSSNSGYSYNEQFF. For the CDR3, the DNA is TGCGCCAGCAGCTCCAATAGCGGGTACTCCTACAATGAGCAGTTCTTC.

V gene TRBV30 combines with J gene TRBJ2-3, with 7 bases that match TRBD1. Germline V gene lookup returns CDR1 GTSNPN and CDR2 SVGIG (reference sequence). The CDR3 is made up of 13 amino acids. With 4 bases clipped from V and 5 bases from J, the junction kept 6 bases outside the gene matches. CDR3 region: CAWTLQGKDTQYF. The CDR3 region has the DNA TGTGCCTGGACCCTACAGGGGAAAGATACGCAGTATTTT.

The genes are TRBV11-3 and TRBJ1-3; D is unresolved. This CDR3 spans 14 amino acids. Germline CDR1 SGHNT, CDR2 YENEEA. V dropped 2 bases and J dropped 0 bases, with 5 bases sitting between them. CDR3 coding DNA: TGTGCCAGCAGCTTAAGCAGCTCTGGAAACACCATATATTTT. Translating it yields CASSLSSSGNTIYF.

Regarding this clone: The sample contains more than one DNA sequence encoding this CDR3. The chain carries TRBV5-1 and TRBJ2-5, with D perhaps matching TRBD1 (6 bases). The CDR3 has 13 amino acids. V was clipped by 4 bases and J by 3 bases, with 10 bases between them. The germline V gene has CDR1 SGHRS and CDR2 YFSETQ. The CDR3 DNA is TGCGCCAGCAGCACACAGGGCGAAGAGACCCAGTACTTC. Protein: CASSTQGEETQYF.

The rearrangement joins TRBV5-4 to TRBJ2-5, with TRBD1 identical over 11 bases. CDR3 length: 19 amino acids. Germline V gene sequence: CDR1 SGHNT, CDR2 YYREEE (reference sequence). The V gene end was trimmed by 2 bases and the J gene end by 2 bases; junction bases not matched to a gene: 14. Written as DNA, the CDR3 is TGTGCCAGCAGCTTCCCTCCCGGGACAGGGGGTTCAGGTCAAGAGACCCAGTACTTC. Translating gives CASSFPPGTGGSGQETQYF.

The V call is TRBV4-1, the J call TRBJ2-5; D gene ambiguous. The CDR3 extends over 13 amino acids. The V gene lost 6 bases and the J gene lost 4 bases, with 12 bases spanning the gap. Germline CDR1 reads MGHRA; CDR2 reads YSYEKL. DNA of the CDR3: TGCGCCAGCAGTGCCGCAGTAACAGAGACCCAGTACTTC. It codes for CASSAAVTETQYF.

The gene calls are TRBV11-2 and TRBJ1-4; TRBD1 might be the D (6 bases). This CDR3 is built from 15 residues. V lost 5 bases and J 6 bases, leaving 16 bases between the germline ends. The V gene's germline CDR1 is SGHAT and CDR2 FQNNGV. CDR3 residues: CASSIAGALHEKLFF. Written as DNA, the CDR3 is TGTGCCAGCAGCATCGCAGGGGCCCTCCATGAAAAACTGTTTTTT.

The chain carries TRBV5-4 and TRBJ2-1; 9 nucleotides line up with TRBD1. This CDR3 has 17 residues. The J segment lost 0 bases and the V segment lost 5 bases, leaving 9 bases of the junction unmatched. Germline values: CDR1 SGHNT, CDR2 YYREEE (reference sequence). This CDR3 reads CASRDRGPISSYNEQFF. For the CDR3, the DNA is TGTGCCAGCAGGGACAGGGGCCCTATTAGCTCCTACAATGAGCAGTTCTTC. The entire variable domain, with the rest obtained from reference TRBV5-4 and TRBJ2-1, is as follows: ETGVTQSPTHLIKTRGQQVTLRCSSQSGHNTVSWYQQALGQGPQFIFQYYREEENGRGNFPPRFSGLQFPNYSSELNVNALELDDSALYLCASRDRGPISSYNEQFFGPGTRLTVL.

The V and J genes are TRBV28 and TRBJ2-7; TRBD2 matches 9 bases. The CDR3 is made up of 14 amino acids. Germline V gives CDR1 MDHEN, CDR2 SYDVKM. V shed 5 bases, J shed 5 bases, and the junction held 7 bases outside the gene matches. In DNA form, the CDR3 reads TGTGCCAGCAGTCCTAGCGGGACGGCTCACGAGCAGTACTTC. It is translated as CASSPSGTAHEQYF. The complete variable domain, with remaining parts taken from reference TRBV28 and TRBJ2-7, reads DVKVTQSSRYLVKRTGEKVFLECVQDMDHENMFWYRQDPGLGLRLIYFSYDVKMKEKGDIPEGYSVSREKKERFSLILESASTNQTSMYLCASSPSGTAHEQYFGPGTRLTVT.

This chain uses TRBV5-4 with TRBJ2-5; D may correspond to TRBD1 or TRBD2 (5 bases each). Germline assignment: CDR1 SGHNT and CDR2 YYREEE (reference sequence). V shed 5 bases and J shed 5 bases, with 13 bases lying between them. This CDR3 is built from 13 residues. CDR3 residues: CASRGRDGETQYF. DNA of the CDR3: TGTGCCAGCAGAGGCAGGGACGGGGAGACCCAGTACTTC. Supplemented by reference TRBV5-4 and TRBJ2-5, the full variable domain reads ETGVTQSPTHLIKTRGQQVTLRCSSQSGHNTVSWYQQALGQGPQFIFQYYREEENGRGNFPPRFSGLQFPNYSSELNVNALELDDSALYLCASRGRDGETQYFGPGTRLLVL.

The rearrangement uses TRBV14 and TRBJ1-2; D may be TRBD1 (5 bases). Germline V lookup: CDR1 SGHDN, CDR2 FVKESK. V gave up 2 bases and J gave up 5 bases, with 12 bases separating them. CDR3 size: 14 residues. The CDR3 DNA follows: TGTGCCAGCAGCCAACAGGGAGGAGGATATGGCTACACCTTC. Its translation: CASSQQGGGYGYTF.

This rearrangement joins TRBV6-1 to TRBJ2-7; 7 bases match TRBD1. CDR3 size: 14 residues. Trimming removed 4 bases from V and 3 bases from J; junction bases left unmatched: 6. Germline V CDR1 and CDR2: MNHNS, SASEGT. This CDR3 reads CASSAGTAVYEQYF. The DNA for the CDR3 is TGTGCCAGCAGTGCCGGGACAGCTGTCTACGAGCAGTACTTC.

The CDR3 DNA sequence: TGTGCCAGCAGCCCCCTCCCAGGGAACACTGAAGCTTTCTTT. It yields the protein CASSPLPGNTEAFF. The genes are TRBV11-2 and TRBJ1-1; no firm D call. Trimming left V 5 bases short and J 1 base short, with 11 bases between. The CDR3 has 14 residues. The germline CDR1 and CDR2 sequences are SGHAT and FQNNGV.

The gene calls are TRBV30 and TRBJ1-4; D perhaps matches TRBD1 (6 bases). The germline V gene encodes CDR1 GTSNPN and CDR2 SVGIG (reference sequence). CDR3 length: 18 residues. V was shortened by 0 bases and J by 6 bases, with 23 bases between the two germline ends. CDR3 loop: CAWSVWRTGRRLHEKLFF. CDR3 coding DNA: TGTGCCTGGAGTGTATGGCGTACAGGGAGGCGTCTGCATGAAAAACTGTTTTTT.

This clone was detected once. This specimen includes other DNA sequences encoding the same CDR3. This chain's CDR3 is CASSPDRNYGYTF. CDR3 DNA sequence: TGTGCCAGCTCACCAGATAGGAACTATGGCTACACCTTC. The chain is built from TRBV18 and TRBJ1-2; no definite D call. From germline, CDR1 is KGHSH and CDR2 LQKENI. The CDR3 totals 13 residues. V was shortened by 2 bases and J by 2 bases, with 6 bases between the two germline ends.

This clone was seen just once. The chain couples TRBV28 to TRBJ2-7, with TRBD1 identical over 10 bases. Germline-derived CDR1 and CDR2 are MDHEN and SYDVKM. The CDR3 runs 15 residues. Trimming at V came to 2 bases and at J to 1 base, leaving 2 bases not matched to a gene. In DNA, the CDR3 is TGTGCCAGCAGTTTAGACAGGGGGCGGTCCTACGAGCAGTACTTC. Its translation: CASSLDRGRSYEQYF.

The gene calls are TRBV11-2 and TRBJ2-3; D may correspond to TRBD1 or TRBD2 (5 bases each). In germline, CDR1 is SGHAT, CDR2 FQNNGV. The CDR3 spans 14 residues. The germline V and J ends were trimmed by 1 base and 5 bases, with 10 bases remaining between them. This CDR3 is CASSLGGVGDTQYF. In DNA, the CDR3 is TGTGCCAGCAGCTTAGGAGGGGTTGGAGATACGCAGTATTTT.

The table lists this clone with a few counts. This chain connects TRBV5-1 to TRBJ1-4; 7 bases agree with TRBD1. Germline lookup yields CDR1 SGHRS and CDR2 YFSETQ. This CDR3 is built from 15 residues. V lost 5 bases to trimming and J lost 4 bases; unmatched junction nucleotides: 8. CDR3 in amino acids: CASSRQGPFNEKLFF. In DNA form, the CDR3 reads TGCGCCAGCAGTCGACAGGGACCCTTTAATGAAAAACTGTTTTTT.

The chain joins TRBV27 to TRBJ2-5, with 12 bases fitting TRBD2. Germline V gene data show CDR1 as MNHEY and CDR2 as SMNVEV (reference sequence). The CDR3 spans 15 residues. Trimming cost V 6 bases and J 6 bases; bases outside gene matches: 8. The CDR3 here is CASSPLAGGQKTQYF. CDR3 bases: TGTGCCAGCAGCCCTCTAGCGGGAGGGCAAAAGACCCAGTACTTC.

As to this clone: The sample holds other DNA sequences that translate to the same CDR3. The V gene is TRBV27, the J gene TRBJ2-3; D is uncertain. V lost 3 bases to trimming and J lost 0 bases, with 7 bases between them. Germline-derived CDR1 and CDR2 are MNHEY and SMNVEV (reference sequence). The CDR3 runs 14 residues. This CDR3 reads CASSFLASTDTQYF. The DNA of the CDR3 is TGTGCCAGCAGTTTTCTGGCTAGCACAGATACGCAGTATTTT.

V and J are TRBV6-5 and TRBJ2-5; tentatively, D is TRBD2 (5 bases). Judging by the DNA end, TRBJ2-7 fits better; the J call may be wrong. CDR1 and CDR2 (germline): MNHEY, SVGAGI. The length of the CDR3 is 13 residues. CDR3: CASSYLGTYEQYF. The DNA of the CDR3 is TGTGCCAGCAGTTATCTCGGGACCTACGAGCAGTACTTC.

The rearrangement links TRBV7-6 to TRBJ2-7; D is perhaps TRBD1 (6 bases). In germline, CDR1 is SGHVS, CDR2 FNYEAQ. With 0 bases removed from V and 7 bases from J, the gap between germline ends came to 19 bases. This CDR3 contains 16 residues. DNA of the CDR3: TGTGCCAGCAGCTTAGCGGCGCTCAGGGGAGTAGGGGAGCAGTACTTC. The encoded protein is CASSLAALRGVGEQYF.

In nucleotides, the CDR3 is TGTGCCAGCAGTGTCAACTTGGGAAACTATGGCTACACCTTC. It codes for CASSVNLGNYGYTF. This rearrangement joins TRBV6-1 to TRBJ1-2, with D hard to call. CDR3 length: 14 amino acids. Trimming cost V 4 bases and J 2 bases, with 11 bases left between them. Germline CDR1 reads MNHNS; CDR2 reads SASEGT.

J is TRBJ2-4 and V is TRBV4-1, with 9 positions matching TRBD1. J gave up 3 bases and V 2 bases, and 5 bases lay outside the gene matches. CDR1 is MGHRA, CDR2 YSYEKL, per germline. The CDR3 length is 16 residues. CDR3 residues: CASSQWDRDSKNIQYF. The CDR3 DNA sequence: TGCGCCAGCAGCCAATGGGACAGGGATAGCAAAAACATTCAGTACTTC.

The chain combines TRBV18 with TRBJ2-3; D may be TRBD2 (6 bases). Per germline, CDR1 KGHSH and CDR2 LQKENI. Trimming removed 6 bases from V and 0 bases from J, with 13 bases in between. This CDR3 has 15 amino acids. This CDR3 is CASSPLAISTDTQYF. DNA for the CDR3: TGTGCCAGCTCTCCCCTAGCGATTAGCACAGATACGCAGTATTTT.

This chain uses TRBV6-1 with TRBJ2-5, with TRBD2 matching 8 bases. The V and J ends lost 5 bases and 5 bases, in that order; junction bases with no gene match: 7. Germline V gives CDR1 MNHNS, CDR2 SASEGT. The CDR3 runs 14 residues. Here the CDR3 reads CASSPGTRAETQYF. Written as DNA, the CDR3 is TGTGCCAGCAGTCCCGGGACTAGGGCGGAGACCCAGTACTTC.

V is TRBV5-4 and J is TRBJ1-4, with TRBD1 as a possible D gene (5 bases). Between the trimmed V and J ends, which lost 4 bases and 8 bases, there was a span of 15 bases. The CDR3 covers 14 residues. Germline V gives CDR1 SGHNT, CDR2 YYREEE (reference sequence). The CDR3 DNA is TGTGCCAGCAGCCCTCAAGGGGCAAGAGAAAAACTGTTTTTT. It is translated as CASSPQGAREKLFF.

The chain combines TRBV7-2 with TRBJ2-3, with D possibly matching TRBD2 (5 bases). Between the trimmed V and J ends, which lost 5 bases and 4 bases, there was a span of 7 bases. Looked up from germline, CDR1 is SGHTA and CDR2 is FQGNSA. The CDR3 contains 12 residues. This chain's CDR3 is CASSRGSDTQYF. In DNA form, the CDR3 reads TGTGCCAGCAGCCGAGGGTCAGATACGCAGTATTTT.

The rearrangement uses TRBV10-3 and TRBJ2-7; the D is unclear. Germline V gene data show CDR1 as ENHRY and CDR2 as SYGVKD. This CDR3 has 14 amino acids. V shed 5 bases and J shed 2 bases, with 13 bases lying between them. The CDR3 bases are TGTGCCATCAGTACGCCGGTTGCAACCTACGAGCAGTACTTC. Translated: CAISTPVATYEQYF.